This T cell receptor beta chain was documented in a study of blood T cell repertoires in COVID-19. In terms of age and location, participants ranged from roughly 18 to 100 years and lived in approximately 26 US areas. CDR3 size: 14 residues. The ends lost 3 bases at V and 5 bases at J; junction bases unmatched: 5. Germline-derived CDR1 and CDR2 are SGDLS and YYNGEE. In the study's own analysis: Counts of nucleated cells, estimated from reference gene primer amplification, were obtained. Measured with immunoSEQ multiplex PCR; TCRdb has only the in-frame clones, and not every one. From that table come the V and J calls and clone size; the DNA was used to work out D and trimming. The table includes some 240,000 clones, around 84% detected once.

This sequence joins TRBV9 and TRBJ2-5; TRBD1 matches 9 bases. The clonotype was recovered from a man in his thirties or forties with acute COVID-19. Specimen: PBMCs or T cells enriched from blood (not recorded which). The CDR3 nucleotides read TGTGCCAGCAGCGCAAACAGGGGGCAGGAGACCCAGTACTTC. Its protein product is CASSANRGQETQYF.